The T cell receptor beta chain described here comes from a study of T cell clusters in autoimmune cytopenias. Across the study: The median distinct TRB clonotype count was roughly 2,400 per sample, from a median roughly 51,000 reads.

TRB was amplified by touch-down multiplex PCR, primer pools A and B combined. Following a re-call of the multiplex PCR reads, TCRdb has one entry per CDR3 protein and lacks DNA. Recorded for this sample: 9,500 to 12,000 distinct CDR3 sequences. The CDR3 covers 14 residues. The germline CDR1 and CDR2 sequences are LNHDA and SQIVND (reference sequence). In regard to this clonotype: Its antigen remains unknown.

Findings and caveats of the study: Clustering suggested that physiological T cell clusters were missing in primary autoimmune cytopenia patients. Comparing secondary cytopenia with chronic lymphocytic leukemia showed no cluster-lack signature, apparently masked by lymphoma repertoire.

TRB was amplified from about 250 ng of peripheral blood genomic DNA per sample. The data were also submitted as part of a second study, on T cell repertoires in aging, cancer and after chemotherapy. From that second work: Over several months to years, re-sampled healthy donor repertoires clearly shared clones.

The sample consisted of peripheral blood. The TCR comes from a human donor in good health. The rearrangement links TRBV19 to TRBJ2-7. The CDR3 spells CASRLRHHSYEQYF. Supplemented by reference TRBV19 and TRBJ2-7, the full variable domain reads DGGITQSPKYLFRKEGQNVTLSCEQNLNHDAMYWYRQDPGQGLRLIYYSQIVNDFQKGDIAEGYSVSREKKESFPLTVTSAQKNPTAFYLCASRLRHHSYEQYFGPGTRLTVT.